Included here is one TCR beta chain sequence, with context. Its antigen is not known. This record comes from a study of cytomegalovirus exposure and HLA in healthy donors. Study results and limitations: The authors enumerated over 150 TCR beta chains as linked to cytomegalovirus.

Germline V CDR1 and CDR2: MGHDK, SYGVNS. The CDR3 covers 14 residues. Trimming pared 3 bases from V and 4 bases from J, leaving 10 bases between. The PCR was carried out with 60 Vbeta primers and 13 Jbeta primers. The assay was immunoSEQ multiplex PCR, and TCRdb's table has in-frame clones only and misses some. The sample consists of around 130,000 clones, more than 80% of them appearing once. V gene TRBV25-1 combines with J gene TRBJ1-3, with D possibly being TRBD1 (6 bases). This clonotype was obtained from a man aged 40-50 years in good health and CMV-seronegative. Sequenced: PBMCs. For the CDR3, the DNA is TGTGCCAGCAGTGAGCAGGGGACGGGAAACACCATATATTTT. Its protein is CASSEQGTGNTIYF.